The following is a T cell receptor (beta chain) sequence with its context. Antigen unknown. This PCR relied on a set of 60 Vbeta primers and 13 Jbeta primers. Only in-frame clones appear in the TCRdb table, and some are missing; sequencing was by immunoSEQ multiplex PCR. In the table there are roughly 70,000 clones, around 78% of which are singletons. The data belong to a study of cytomegalovirus exposure and HLA in healthy donors. Findings and limits, study-wide: Under in vitro conditions, three CMV-associated chains were confirmed as specific for CMV antigens. Later analysis revealed greater clonal expansion in HLA-associated TCR beta chains than in equally common others. Another analysis was done later, and it associated approximately 17,000 TCR beta sequences with HLA alleles at 0.05 false discovery rate.

V was cut by 3 bases and J by 5 bases, with 11 bases left in between. The CDR3 runs 13 residues. The germline gives CDR1 SQVTM, CDR2 ANQGSEA. V gene TRBV29-1 combines with J gene TRBJ2-1; D ambiguous. Sequenced sample: PBMCs. This clonotype was sampled from a man aged 50 or older in good health and CMV-seronegative. The CDR3 DNA sequence: TGCAGCGTTGATAGATTTTCTAACAATGAGCAGTTCTTC. It yields the protein CSVDRFSNNEQFF.